These 20 T cell receptor beta chains were sequenced from one sample in a study of type 1 regulatory T cells. Their recognized antigens are unknown. From the reads, TCRdb called clonotypes with MiXCR, one entry per CDR3 protein. The table has roughly 65,000 distinct CDR3 sequences, about 50% seen once. Sequenced input: cultured non-Tr1 T cells, either the whole culture or a sorted T cell fraction (not recorded which). The receptor source for this set is a human donor in good health.

The rearrangement links TRBV27 to TRBJ2-7; D possibly corresponds to TRBD1 (6 bases). Deletions cut 0 bases from V and 3 bases from J, with 12 bases between. This CDR3 region has 15 residues. From germline, CDR1 is MNHEY and CDR2 SMNVEV (reference sequence). This chain's CDR3 is CASSLSIQDSYEQYF. The DNA for the CDR3 is TGTGCCAGCAGTTTATCAATACAGGACAGCTACGAGCAGTACTTC.

This chain uses TRBV5-1 with TRBJ2-2; D perhaps matches TRBD1 (5 bases). The CDR3 is 15 residues long. V was clipped by 0 bases and J by 5 bases, with 11 bases between them. Germline-derived CDR1 and CDR2 are SGHRS and YFSETQ. In nucleotides, the CDR3 is TGCGCCAGCAGCTTGGTAGTCCAGGGAACCGGGGAGCTGTTTTTT. Residues: CASSLVVQGTGELFF.

Only a few counts were recorded for this clonotype. The CDR3 reads CASSLSWGPGQETQYF. Here the CDR3 DNA reads TGTGCCAGCAGCTTATCATGGGGGCCAGGGCAAGAGACCCAGTACTTC. The rearrangement joins TRBV7-2 to TRBJ2-5; D is possibly TRBD1 (6 bases). CDR3 length equals 16 residues. V was pared by 2 bases and J by 2 bases, with 15 bases between. The V gene's germline CDR1 is SGHTA and CDR2 FQGNSA.

V and J are TRBV3-1 and TRBJ2-1; D unresolved. Germline CDR1 reads LGHDT; CDR2 reads YNNKEL (reference sequence). The V end was cut by 3 bases, the J end by 6 bases, with 9 bases between. The CDR3 runs 13 residues. CDR3 loop: CASSHLGPNEQFF. The CDR3 DNA follows: TGTGCCAGCAGCCATCTAGGACCCAATGAGCAGTTCTTC.

The rearrangement links TRBV10-1 to TRBJ2-7, with 9 bases identical to TRBD2. Germline values: CDR1 WNHNN, CDR2 SYGVQD (reference sequence). After removal of 6 bases from V and 6 bases from J, the junction contained 12 bases not matched to a gene. This CDR3 has 15 residues. CDR3 residues: CASRALSGGVSEQYF. The DNA for the CDR3 is TGCGCCAGCAGGGCCCTTAGCGGGGGAGTAAGCGAGCAGTACTTC.

This clonotype has more than one count but fewer than ten. The chain joins TRBV2 to TRBJ1-5; D ambiguous. This CDR3 has 11 amino acids. CDR1 SNHLY and CDR2 FYNNEI come from the germline V gene. V was trimmed by 4 bases and J by 7 bases, leaving 5 bases between them. The CDR3 sequence is CASSVGQPQHF. The CDR3 DNA is TGTGCCAGCAGTGTGGGACAGCCCCAGCATTTT.

This clonotype was detected a few times. This chain uses TRBV6-5 with TRBJ1-5, with 9 bases fitting TRBD1. Trimming cost V 5 bases and J 8 bases; bases outside gene matches: 4. The CDR3 runs to 13 residues. Germline V gives CDR1 MNHEY, CDR2 SVGAGI. Written as DNA, the CDR3 is TGTGCCAGCAGTCGCCGGGACAGGGAGCCCCAGCATTTT. Amino acids: CASSRRDREPQHF.

The rearrangement joins TRBV7-2 to TRBJ1-3, with 7 bases matching TRBD1. The CDR3 has 16 residues. Trimming took 5 bases from V and 4 from J; bases not matched to a gene: 11. Germline V CDR1 and CDR2: SGHTA, FQGNSA. The CDR3 sequence is CASSQGGPQGGNTIYF. CDR3 in DNA: TGTGCCAGCAGCCAGGGGGGACCACAAGGAGGAAACACCATATATTTT. Filled out from reference TRBV7-2 and TRBJ1-3, the complete variable domain reads GAGVSQSPSNKVTEKGKDVELRCDPISGHTALYWYRQSLGQGLEFLIYFQGNSAPDKSGLPSDRFSAERTGGSVSTLTIQRTQQEDSAVYLCASSQGGPQGGNTIYFGEGSWLTVV.

This clonotype turned up a few times. The V call is TRBV7-9, the J call TRBJ2-3, with 10 bases identical to TRBD1. V was pared by 3 bases and J by 3 bases, with 3 bases of the junction left unmatched. The CDR3 loop spans 15 amino acids. CDR1 and CDR2 (germline): SEHNR, FQNEAQ (reference sequence). CDR3 in DNA: TGTGCCAGCAGCTTGGGACAGGGGTTAACAGATACGCAGTATTTT. Protein: CASSLGQGLTDTQYF.

This rearrangement joins TRBV2 to TRBJ1-4; D not resolved. V shed 7 bases and J shed 10 bases, with 10 bases lying between them. This CDR3 region has 11 residues. Germline-derived CDR1 and CDR2 are SNHLY and FYNNEI. The DNA of the CDR3 is TGTGCCAGCACGTTAGCCGTAAAACTGTTTTTT. This translates into CASTLAVKLFF.

CDR3 amino acids: CASTEFRAAVGDTQYF. Written as DNA, the CDR3 is TGTGCCAGCACAGAGTTTCGGGCGGCGGTAGGAGATACGCAGTATTTT. The V gene is TRBV6-2 or TRBV6-3, the J gene TRBJ2-3; D not certain. Trimming pared 7 bases from V and 5 bases from J, leaving 22 bases between. CDR1 and CDR2 from the germline V gene are MNHEY and SVGEGT. This CDR3 region has 16 residues.

V is TRBV5-6 and J is TRBJ2-5; D perhaps matches TRBD1 (6 bases). The V gene's germline CDR1 is SGHDT and CDR2 YYEEEE. V lost 4 bases and J 3 bases, leaving 16 bases between the germline ends. This CDR3 has 15 amino acids. The CDR3 spells CASSHGTGKEETQYF. The CDR3 DNA is TGTGCCAGCAGCCATGGAACAGGGAAAGAAGAGACCCAGTACTTC.

In its sample, this clonotype was seen a few times. The rearrangement uses TRBV7-9 and TRBJ1-6; D is undetermined. Germline V lookup: CDR1 SEHNR, CDR2 FQNEAQ (reference sequence). The CDR3 length is 13 residues. The ends were cut back, 2 bases at V and 9 bases at J, with 8 bases in the middle. In DNA, the CDR3 is TGTGCCAGCAGCTTACAGGAGGGTTCACCCCTCCACTTT. This encodes CASSLQEGSPLHF.

The chain has TRBV10-3 and TRBJ1-5; D is unresolved. The germline V gene encodes CDR1 ENHRY and CDR2 SYGVKD. The CDR3 spans 12 residues. The V end lost 6 bases, the J end lost 1 base, and 4 bases lay between the germline ends. CDR3 DNA sequence: TGTGCCATCAGGGGGAGCAATCAGCCCCAGCATTTT. Amino acids: CAIRGSNQPQHF.

CDR3 amino acids: CASSFGTGSYNEQFF. As DNA, the CDR3 is TGCGCCAGCAGTTTTGGGACCGGCTCCTACAATGAGCAGTTCTTC. This chain uses TRBV5-1 with TRBJ2-1; D could derive from TRBD1 or TRBD2 (5 bases each). CDR1 is SGHRS and CDR2 is YFSETQ in the germline V gene. V was trimmed by 5 bases and J by 0 bases, leaving 12 bases between them. The CDR3 length is 15 residues.

The table lists this clonotype with a few counts. This chain joins TRBV20-1 and TRBJ2-7; 7 bases line up with TRBD1. The CDR3 runs to 17 residues. Germline CDR1 DFQATT, CDR2 SNEGSKA (reference sequence). With 0 bases clipped from V and 7 bases from J, the junction kept 18 bases outside the gene matches. The CDR3 region has the DNA TGCAGTGCTAGAGAACGGCCTCAGGGGGTTCAGATGGGGGAGCAGTACTTC. Amino acids: CSARERPQGVQMGEQYF.

Here the CDR3 DNA reads TGTGCCAGTAGTTCTGGGGGTCGTAGCAATCAGCCCCAGCATTTT. Translating gives CASSSGGRSNQPQHF. The V and J genes are TRBV19 and TRBJ1-5; D perhaps matches TRBD1 (5 bases). The CDR3 extends over 15 amino acids. Germline assignment: CDR1 LNHDA and CDR2 SQIVND (reference sequence). V was shortened by 5 bases and J by 0 bases, with 11 bases between the two germline ends.

The rearrangement joins TRBV12-3 or TRBV12-4 to TRBJ1-5; D call uncertain. The CDR3 is 13 residues long. V was trimmed by 2 bases and J by 5 bases, leaving 7 bases between them. In DNA, the CDR3 is TGTGCCAGCAGTTTATTAAGGGATCAGCCCCAGCATTTT. Protein product: CASSLLRDQPQHF.

The CDR3 DNA reads TGCGCCAGCAGCTTGAGGGGACTAGCGGGGGTCCAAGGCCTCACAGATACGCAGTATTTT. It codes for CASSLRGLAGVQGLTDTQYF. J is TRBJ2-3 and V is TRBV5-1; 14 bases fit TRBD2. CDR1 is SGHRS and CDR2 is YFSETQ in the germline V gene. The V segment lost 1 base and the J segment 2 bases; nucleotides outside the gene matches: 12. This CDR3 spans 20 amino acids.

Remarks on this clonotype: One end of the junction is discordant with germline, which a read error may explain. V gene TRBV20-1 combines with J gene TRBJ2-7; 7 positions agree with TRBD2. This CDR3 has 14 residues. CDR1 and CDR2 (germline): DFQATT, SNEGSKA (reference sequence). The CDR3: CSASREGQPYEQCF. The DNA for the CDR3 is TGCAGTGCTAGCAGGGAGGGTCAGCCCTACGAGCAGTGCTTC.